Included here is one TCR beta chain sequence, with context. This receptor's antigen is unknown. An end of the junction does not agree with germline; a read error may underlie this. These data are taken from a study of control samples from healthy donors and cancer patients (dated by TCRdb to about 2020). The CDR3, cysteine through phenylalanine, is 11 amino acids long. Just CDR3 DNA is preserved here, 33 bases in frame from base 1. CDR1 and CDR2 (MNHNS, SASEGT) derive from the germline V gene. Library generation was performed with the immunoSEQ multiplex PCR assay. TCRdb took this table from immuneACCESS and kept in-frame rearrangements with V and J called. Such tables lack part of the clones; where checked against another copy, unresolved V genes explain under half of the gap, and the rest is unexplained. In this sample the table shows roughly 64,000 clones, 90% of which occur a single time. 1% to 1.5% of the sample rests with the top ten.

The sequenced material came from PBMCs. The TCR sequence derives from a woman in her 50s with colorectal cancer. The chain couples TRBV6-1 to TRBJ1-2; the D gene cannot be resolved reliably. The CDR3 in this case is CASSENSGYTF. The DNA sequence is as follows: TGTGCCAGCAGTGAAAACTCTGGCTACACCTTC.